Following are 30 T cell receptor beta chains from one sample sequenced in a study of blood T cells in healthy people across ages. Primers used in a second PCR of about 6 to 12 cycles were a sample-barcoded 5' primer and a J-beta primer mix. TCRdb itself ran the 5' RACE reads through MiXCR, one entry per CDR3 protein. The sample holds around 710,000 distinct CDR3 sequences, around 40% seen once. Material for sequencing was blood. The source of these receptors is a woman aged 60-70 years in good health.

This clonotype has more than one count but fewer than ten. The chain is built from TRBV7-9 and TRBJ2-3; the D gene is possibly TRBD2 (6 bases). This CDR3 spans 16 amino acids. Trimming stripped 1 base from V and 2 bases from J, with 13 bases between. Germline V CDR1 and CDR2: SEHNR, FQNEAQ (reference sequence). CDR3 residues: CASSLEGGASTDTQYF. In nucleotides, the CDR3 is TGTGCCAGCAGCTTAGAGGGCGGGGCCTCCACAGATACGCAGTATTTT.

This clonotype came up a few times. The gene calls are TRBV5-1 and TRBJ2-1, with D tentatively TRBD2 (7 bases). The germline V and J ends were trimmed by 1 base and 0 bases, with 14 bases remaining between them. There are 17 residues in the CDR3. Germline V lookup: CDR1 SGHRS, CDR2 YFSETQ. CDR3 DNA sequence: TGCGCCAGCAGCTTGTTCGGGGGGCCCAGCTCCTACAATGAGCAGTTCTTC. Translation: CASSLFGGPSSYNEQFF.

A few counts support this clonotype. The chain links TRBV20-1 to TRBJ2-7; a weak D match, TRBD2 (7 bases). Germline lookup yields CDR1 DFQATT and CDR2 SNEGSKA (reference sequence). This CDR3 has 15 amino acids. Trimming removed 3 bases from V and 3 bases from J, with 18 bases in between. In nucleotides, the CDR3 is TGCAGTGCTAGTGGGGGGGGCATTACACTCTACGAGCAGTACTTC. Amino acid sequence: CSASGGGITLYEQYF.

This clonotype was seen more than once but under ten times. The chain combines TRBV20-1 with TRBJ1-5, with D hard to call. CDR1 is DFQATT and CDR2 is SNEGSKA in the germline V gene (reference sequence). This CDR3 region has 13 residues. With 5 bases removed from V and 3 bases from J, the gap between germline ends came to 11 bases. CDR3 in amino acids: CSALDGSNQPQHF. CDR3 nucleotides: TGCAGTGCTCTAGACGGGTCCAATCAGCCCCAGCATTTT.

J is TRBJ2-4 and V is TRBV6-5, with TRBD1 matching 9 bases. The DNA end is more similar to TRBJ2-7, so the J call may be wrong. The CDR3 runs 14 residues. Looked up from germline, CDR1 is MNHEY and CDR2 is SVGAGI. The CDR3 bases are TGTGCCAGCAGTGAGGACAGGGGCTTATACGAGCAGTACTTC. It encodes CASSEDRGLYEQYF.

This clonotype was seen only once. The germline gene is not matched at one end of the junction; a read error may be the cause. The genes are TRBV20-1 and TRBJ2-1, with 8 positions matching TRBD1. The germline CDR1 and CDR2 sequences are DFQATT and SNEGSKA (reference sequence). The CDR3 contains 20 residues. This chain's CDR3 is CSVRQQGGQGRYLLHNKQFF. The CDR3 nucleotides read TGCAGTGTTAGACAACAAGGAGGACAGGGCCGCTACCTCCTACACAATAAGCAGTTCTTC.

The chain recombines TRBV6-5 with TRBJ2-5; the match to TRBD2 covers 9 bases. V shed 0 bases, J shed 2 bases, and the junction held 7 bases outside the gene matches. The CDR3 has 17 amino acids. Germline V gene lookup returns CDR1 MNHEY and CDR2 SVGAGI. The DNA of the CDR3 is TGTGCCAGCAGTTACTCAGAAACTAGCGGGCCTCAAGAGACCCAGTACTTC. It codes for CASSYSETSGPQETQYF.

In regard to this clonotype: Relative to the germline gene, one junction end is altered; a read error may explain this. The chain combines TRBV6-6 with TRBJ1-1; D unresolved. The CDR3 spans 14 residues. CDR1 is MNHNY, CDR2 SVGAGI, per germline (reference sequence). The CDR3 protein is CAGSYEASNTEAFF. The CDR3 DNA sequence: TGTGCCGGCAGTTACGAGGCCTCGAACACTGAAGCTTTCTTT.

The chain combines TRBV12-3 or TRBV12-4 with TRBJ2-1; 8 bases fit TRBD2. V shed 1 base, J shed 5 bases, and the junction held 4 bases outside the gene matches. The CDR3 totals 15 residues. CDR3 protein: CASSLGSGSHNEQFF. CDR3 bases: TGTGCCAGCAGTTTAGGGAGCGGGAGCCACAATGAGCAGTTCTTC.

The chain joins TRBV12-3 or TRBV12-4 to TRBJ2-2; 10 bases fit TRBD2. J lost 5 bases, V lost 3 bases, and 3 bases had no gene match. This CDR3 spans 15 amino acids. CDR3 sequence: CASSFGSGGTGELFF. The CDR3 bases are TGTGCCAGCAGTTTCGGTAGCGGGGGGACCGGGGAGCTGTTTTTT.

The CDR3 here is CAISAREGETQYF. The CDR3 coding sequence is TGTGCCATCAGTGCTCGGGAAGGGGAGACCCAGTACTTC. This chain uses TRBV10-3 with TRBJ2-5; a weak D match, TRBD2 (5 bases). Germline assignment: CDR1 ENHRY and CDR2 SYGVKD. There are 13 residues in the CDR3. The V end lost 4 bases, the J end lost 5 bases, and 11 bases lay between the germline ends.

The gene calls are TRBV7-2 and TRBJ2-7; 7 positions match TRBD2. The DNA end favors TRBJ2-4, so the J call may be wrong. CDR3 length equals 15 residues. CDR1 and CDR2 from the germline V gene are SGHTA and FQGNSA. CDR3 region: CASSSNVRAGVIQYF. The CDR3 nucleotides are TGTGCCAGCAGCTCCAACGTCCGCGCGGGAGTCATTCAGTACTTC.

This clonotype has ten or more counts. J is TRBJ2-7 and V is TRBV3-1; D is uncertain. Per the germline V gene, CDR1 is LGHDT and CDR2 is YNNKEL (reference sequence). This CDR3 spans 12 amino acids. Between the trimmed V and J ends, which lost 1 base and 3 bases, there was a span of 4 bases. As DNA, the CDR3 is TGTGCCAGCAGCCAAGGTGGCTACGAGCAGTACTTC. This gives the protein CASSQGGYEQYF.

The rearrangement links TRBV9 to TRBJ2-4; 7 bases line up with TRBD2. The CDR3 is 18 residues long. J was trimmed by 0 bases and V by 0 bases; bases with no gene match: 9. The germline V gene has CDR1 SGDLS and CDR2 YYNGEE. CDR3 amino acids: CASSVATGEGIAKNIQYF. In DNA form, the CDR3 reads TGTGCCAGCAGCGTAGCTACTGGGGAGGGCATAGCCAAAAACATTCAGTACTTC. Full variable domain (missing parts from reference TRBV9 and TRBJ2-4): DSGVTQTPKHLITATGQRVTLRCSPRSGDLSVYWYQQSLDQGLQFLIQYYNGEERAKGNILERFSAQQFPDLHSELNLSSLELGDSALYFCASSVATGEGIAKNIQYFGAGTRLSVL.

The chain combines TRBV18 with TRBJ2-7, with 11 bases identical to TRBD2. This CDR3 contains 14 residues. Looked up from germline, CDR1 is KGHSH and CDR2 is LQKENI. V gave up 3 bases and J gave up 5 bases; unmatched junction bases: 3. DNA of the CDR3: TGTGCCAGCTCACCTAGCGGGAGGGCCCACGAGCAGTACTTC. It encodes CASSPSGRAHEQYF.

This chain links TRBV18 with TRBJ2-1; TRBD1 agrees at 8 bases. This CDR3 region has 14 residues. The J segment lost 8 bases and the V segment lost 6 bases, leaving 9 bases of the junction unmatched. In germline, CDR1 is KGHSH, CDR2 LQKENI. The CDR3 spells CASSPGTGRHEQFF. Here the CDR3 DNA reads TGTGCCAGCTCCCCGGGGACAGGCAGGCATGAGCAGTTCTTC.

This clonotype was seen only once. This sequence joins TRBV9 and TRBJ2-1, with TRBD1 matching over 8 bases. V lost 4 bases to trimming and J lost 10 bases; unmatched junction nucleotides: 10. This CDR3 contains 14 residues. Germline V gene sequence: CDR1 SGDLS, CDR2 YYNGEE. The DNA of the CDR3 is TGTGCCAGCAGCTCGGGACAGGTCGATTACGAGCAGTTCTTC. Residues: CASSSGQVDYEQFF.

The V and J genes are TRBV5-6 and TRBJ1-2, with 7 bases matching TRBD1. The V gene's germline CDR1 is SGHDT and CDR2 YYEEEE. The length of the CDR3 is 17 residues. Germline trimming cut 2 bases from V and 2 bases from J; bases unmatched to any gene: 12. The CDR3 here is CASSFGTGVRRNYGYTF. In DNA, the CDR3 is TGTGCCAGCAGCTTTGGTACAGGGGTACGTCGAAACTATGGCTACACCTTC.

The rearrangement uses TRBV6-2 or TRBV6-3 and TRBJ2-1; 11 bases map to TRBD2. Germline CDR1 is MNHEY and CDR2 is SVGEGT. Losses at the gene ends were 6 bases for V and 10 bases for J; bases not matched to a gene: 8. The CDR3 consists of 14 residues. CDR3 in DNA: TGTGCCAGCAGCCCTAGCGGGAGGTGGGGCGAGCAGTTCTTC. It is translated as CASSPSGRWGEQFF.

This clonotype was seen only a few times. It may be a read error: a sequence one base away is much more abundant. The chain couples TRBV12-3 or TRBV12-4 to TRBJ2-7; D is perhaps TRBD1 or TRBD2 (5 bases each). Trimming cost V 3 bases and J 7 bases, with 22 bases left between them. The CDR3 length is 16 residues. The CDR3 bases are TGTGCCAGCAGTTTTTCCTCCGGGGACCCCTACAATGAGCAGTACTTC. Residues: CASSFSSGDPYNEQYF.

The chain employs TRBV6-1 and TRBJ1-5; D unclear. The V gene's germline CDR1 is MNHNS and CDR2 SASEGT. The CDR3 sequence is 15 residues long. The ends were cut back, 2 bases at V and 0 bases at J, with 8 bases in the middle. The CDR3 DNA follows: TGTGCCAGCAGTGAATTGAGTCGTAGCAATCAGCCCCAGCATTTT. Translation: CASSELSRSNQPQHF.

Regarding this clonotype: This could be a read error, since a much larger clone is one nucleotide away. The chain has TRBV29-1 and TRBJ2-1; D remains ambiguous. The CDR3 is 14 amino acids. From germline, CDR1 is SQVTM and CDR2 ANQGSEA. CDR3 in amino acids: CSAESQGDYNEQFF. CDR3 sequence (DNA): TGCAGCGCTGAATCTCAAGGAGACTACAATGAGCAGTTCTTC.

The CDR3 DNA reads as TGTGCCAGTAGTATGCGCAATGAGCAGTTCTTC. As protein: CASSMRNEQFF. The chain carries TRBV19 and TRBJ2-1; no clear D. There are 11 residues in the CDR3. Germline CDR1 LNHDA, CDR2 SQIVND (reference sequence). The V gene lost 3 bases and the J gene lost 6 bases, with 3 bases spanning the gap.

This clonotype was recorded at least ten times. DNA of the CDR3: TGTGCCAGCAGTGAGACCTCACAGGGGCCGGGGACTGAAGCTTTCTTT. Residues: CASSETSQGPGTEAFF. This sequence joins TRBV6-4 and TRBJ1-1; 7 nucleotides agree with TRBD1. Germline V gene lookup returns CDR1 MRHNA and CDR2 SNTAGT. The length of the CDR3 is 16 residues. Trimming cost V 3 bases and J 5 bases; bases outside gene matches: 12.

The chain couples TRBV7-6 to TRBJ2-5; 8 bases line up with TRBD2. V gave up 5 bases and J gave up 2 bases; unmatched junction bases: 7. Germline CDR1 reads SGHVS; CDR2 reads FNYEAQ. This CDR3 is 15 amino acids long. CDR3 sequence (DNA): TGTGCCAGCAGCGATAGTGCGGGAGGACAAGAGACCCAGTACTTC. This gives the protein CASSDSAGGQETQYF.

This clonotype was observed once. The rearrangement links TRBV27 to TRBJ2-1; 11 positions match TRBD2. With V trimmed by 8 bases and J by 4 bases, 7 bases remained unmatched. In germline, CDR1 is MNHEY, CDR2 SMNVEV (reference sequence). The CDR3 contains 15 residues. The CDR3 coding sequence is TGTGCCAGCTTAACACTAGCGGGAGAGTACAATGAGCAGTTCTTC. This sequence encodes CASLTLAGEYNEQFF.

The chain carries TRBV6-1 and TRBJ2-1; tentative D call: TRBD1 (6 bases). The CDR3 is 15 amino acids. Germline lookup yields CDR1 MNHNS and CDR2 SASEGT. V was clipped by 4 bases and J by 7 bases, with 17 bases between them. Here the CDR3 DNA reads TGTGCCAGCAGTGCGGCAGGGGTATCCGGGAATGAGCAGTTCTTC. Residues: CASSAAGVSGNEQFF.

This chain joins TRBV12-3 or TRBV12-4 and TRBJ1-4, with 9 bases fitting TRBD1. J lost 3 bases, V lost 3 bases, and 5 bases had no gene match. The CDR3 runs to 16 residues. The CDR3 DNA reads TGTGCCAGCAGTTTTCGGGACAGGGATCCTAATGAAAAACTGTTTTTT. This encodes CASSFRDRDPNEKLFF.

The chain links TRBV18 to TRBJ2-3; D unclear. This CDR3 contains 14 residues. Deletions cut 0 bases from V and 5 bases from J, with 9 bases between. Germline-derived CDR1 and CDR2 are KGHSH and LQKENI. As DNA, the CDR3 is TGTGCCAGCTCACCACCGTCCTCGAAAGATACGCAGTATTTT. Its translation is CASSPPSSKDTQYF.

This clonotype was seen at least ten times. The J gene is TRBJ2-7, the V gene TRBV28; D is uncertain. The CDR3 is 15 amino acids. The V gene lost 7 bases and the J gene lost 0 bases, with 16 bases spanning the gap. Germline-derived CDR1 and CDR2 are MDHEN and SYDVKM. CDR3 in DNA: TGTGCCAGCACCCAGAGGCCCCCGGGCTCCTACGAGCAGTACTTC. Residues: CASTQRPPGSYEQYF.